These 5 T cell receptor beta chains originate from one sample sequenced in a study of human T cells and chemical hapten exposure. Time point in this sample: patch test 1, 2 weeks after DPC sensitization. Documented treatment: therapeutic diphenylcyclopropenone sensitization with weekly scalp DPC. A single record per CDR3 protein comes from TCRdb applying MiXCR to the RACE reads. The table includes a few hundred thousand distinct CDR3 sequences, roughly 4.8% detected once. The sequenced sample was whole blood, obtained in connection with sensitization to the hapten diphenylcyclopropenone (DPC). These receptors all stem from a woman aged 45-59 years with alopecia areata. Some clones in this sample may be carry-over from other donors' samples.

This clonotype was seen many times. The chain is built from TRBV6-5 and TRBJ1-6; D is unresolved. The CDR3 has 13 residues. V lost 6 bases and J lost 6, with 9 bases in between. The V gene's germline CDR1 is MNHEY and CDR2 SVGAGI. CDR3 DNA: TGTGCCAGCAGGGTGGGATCTAATTCACCCCTCCACTTT. This translates into CASRVGSNSPLHF.

This clonotype appeared a few times. This chain connects TRBV13 to TRBJ2-1; 12 nucleotides align to TRBD2. This CDR3 contains 16 residues. The germline V gene has CDR1 PRHDT and CDR2 FYEKMQ (reference sequence). The V and J ends lost 5 bases and 3 bases, in that order; junction bases with no gene match: 5. CDR3 nucleotides: TGTGCCAGCAGCCCTAGCGGGAGGGGAGACTACAATGAGCAGTTCTTC. It specifies CASSPSGRGDYNEQFF.

This clonotype has only a few counts. This chain joins TRBV29-1 and TRBJ2-2, with 8 bases fitting TRBD1. The CDR3 contains 14 residues. V trimming: 6 bases; J trimming: 3 bases; junction bases outside the gene matches: 6. Germline assignment: CDR1 SQVTM and CDR2 ANQGSEA. CDR3 coding DNA: TGCAGCGTCCATGGACAGGGCGACACCGGGGAGCTGTTTTTT. Encoded protein: CSVHGQGDTGELFF.

This clonotype was found many times. The chain combines TRBV12-3 or TRBV12-4 with TRBJ1-2, with 7 bases lining up with TRBD1. Germline trimming cut 2 bases from V and 6 bases from J; bases unmatched to any gene: 12. The CDR3 is made up of 16 amino acids. CDR3 amino acids: CASSLSGDRVWDGYTF. The DNA of the CDR3 is TGTGCCAGCAGTTTAAGTGGCGACAGGGTGTGGGATGGCTACACCTTC.

This clonotype appeared many times. This sequence joins TRBV6-5 and TRBJ1-1, with a weak D call TRBD1 (6 bases). The CDR3 sequence is 16 residues long. V lost 4 bases and J 4 bases, leaving 19 bases between the germline ends. CDR1 and CDR2 from the germline V gene are MNHEY and SVGAGI. CDR3 protein: CASSFNAQGFATEAFF. CDR3 bases: TGTGCCAGCAGTTTCAATGCACAGGGATTCGCCACTGAAGCTTTCTTT.